The 7 T cell receptor beta chains listed next were all sequenced from one sample in a study of shared clonotypes between healthy human individuals (dated by TCRdb to about 2020). The protocol used for the library was the immunoSEQ multiplex PCR assay. TCRdb stores this immuneACCESS table with in-frame sequences only. Part of the clones is absent; in the studies checked, under half of the shortfall reflects unresolved V genes, and no reason is known for the rest. This sample comprises 450,000 to 500,000 clones, about 80% of them detected only once. Approximately 12% of the sample rests with the top ten. Source material: PBMCs. These receptors were taken from a woman between 40 and 50 years old in good health. Some clones in this sample may be carry-over from other donors' samples.

The chain has TRBV10-3 and TRBJ1-6; D might be TRBD1 (5 bases). The V gene lost 3 bases and the J gene lost 7 bases, with 10 bases spanning the gap. Germline CDR1 reads ENHRY; CDR2 reads SYGVKD. The length of the CDR3 is 14 residues. The CDR3 DNA reads TGTGCCATCAGTGAACAGGATGGGAATTCACCCCTCCACTTT. This codes for CAISEQDGNSPLHF.

The chain is built from TRBV30 and TRBJ2-6, with TRBD1 matching 8 bases. CDR1 is GTSNPN and CDR2 is SVGIG in the germline V gene (reference sequence). The J segment lost 1 base and the V segment lost 0 bases, leaving 8 bases of the junction unmatched. This CDR3 comprises 18 residues. CDR3 sequence reads: CAWSVLGQGVSGANVLTF. Here the CDR3 DNA reads TGTGCCTGGAGTGTACTTGGACAGGGTGTTTCTGGGGCCAACGTCCTGACTTTC.

The CDR3 DNA is TGTGCCAGCAGCAAAGGGAGGAAGGGTGGGTACGAGCAGTACTTC. Protein product: CASSKGRKGGYEQYF. V and J are TRBV21-1 and TRBJ2-7; the D call of TRBD2 is as the table states it, not checked on the DNA. TRBV21-1 constitutes a pseudogene. The CDR3 runs to 15 residues.

V gene TRBV28 combines with J gene TRBJ2-3, with 7 bases fitting TRBD2. The CDR3 consists of 18 residues. The germline V gene has CDR1 MDHEN and CDR2 SYDVKM. V gave up 3 bases and J gave up 6 bases; unmatched junction bases: 18. The CDR3 nucleotides are TGTGCCAGCAGTTTTGAGGCGTCGGCGGGAGCGGTGTGGGATACGCAGTATTTT. Translation: CASSFEASAGAVWDTQYF.

This clone has only one observation. The V and J genes are TRBV19 and TRBJ1-2; tentative D call: TRBD1 (6 bases). This CDR3 has 12 amino acids. Trimming cost V 10 bases and J 8 bases, with 17 bases left between them. The germline gives CDR1 LNHDA, CDR2 SQIVND (reference sequence). The CDR3 DNA reads TGTGCCATCGGAGGGACAACTTCCGGCTACACCTTC. Encoded protein: CAIGGTTSGYTF.

J is TRBJ1-3 and V is TRBV27; 7 bases are shared with TRBD1. The CDR3 is 13 residues long. V trimming: 6 bases; J trimming: 2 bases; junction bases outside the gene matches: 1. Germline V CDR1 and CDR2: MNHEY, SMNVEV (reference sequence). The CDR3 sequence is CASSGTAGNTIYF. CDR3 sequence (DNA): TGTGCCAGCAGCGGGACAGCTGGAAACACCATATATTTT.

The chain employs TRBV7-2 and TRBJ1-3; 7 bases are a match to TRBD1. This CDR3 region has 14 residues. J lost 2 bases, V lost 4 bases, and 2 bases had no gene match. CDR1 is SGHTA, CDR2 FQGNSA, per germline. The CDR3 region has the DNA TGTGCCAGCAGCTCGACAGGGACTGGAAACACCATATATTTT. The encoded protein is CASSSTGTGNTIYF.